A selection of T cell receptor beta chains follows, all from one sample in a study of Ad26.COV2.S vaccination and SARS-CoV-2 variants. Sequencing used immunoSEQ multiplex PCR; TCRdb keeps in-frame clones, though not all of them. The data show 410,000 or so clones, with around 90% seen just once and 10% to 15% held by the top ten. Sequenced material: peripheral blood, taken in a trial of Ad26.COV2.S vaccine versus placebo. These receptors all come from a person between 18 and 65 years old who received the Ad26.COV2.S COVID-19 vaccine or a placebo. CDR3s include the opening cysteine and the closing phenylalanine or tryptophan. A D gene is named only where the DNA matches it firmly. Clone size, where shown, is once, few, many, or a class for clones that have expanded.

clone_size	v_call	j_call	d_call	cdr3_nt	cdr3_aa
.	TRBV24-1	TRBJ2-1	.	TGTGCCACCAGTGTTGGCGGGTACAATGAGCAGTTCTTC	CATSVGGYNEQFF
.	TRBV6-6	TRBJ1-5	TRBD1	TGTGCCAGCAGTTATACCGACCCAGGGGGCGGTCAGCCCCAGCATTTT	CASSYTDPGGGQPQHF
.	TRBV2	TRBJ2-7	TRBD1	TGTGCCAGCAGTGTGACCCGGGACAGGAGCACCTACGAGCAGTACTTC	CASSVTRDRSTYEQYF
.	TRBV10-3	TRBJ2-3	.	TGTGCCATCAGTGAGTTGGGCTTCACAGATACGCAGTATTTT	CAISELGFTDTQYF
.	TRBV9	TRBJ1-3	.	TGTGCCAGCAGCCCCTTCGCAAGCTCTGGAAACACCATATATTTT	CASSPFASSGNTIYF
few	TRBV5-6	TRBJ1-2	.	TGTGCCAGCAGCCAGACCGGGCTGTATGGCTACACCTTC	CASSQTGLYGYTF
.	TRBV25-1	TRBJ2-2	.	TGTGCCAGCAGTGAACTGCCGGTGAACACCGGGGAGCTGTTTTTT	CASSELPVNTGELFF
.	TRBV4-1	TRBJ1-5	.	TGCGCCAGCAGCCAAGAGGGGGGGAATCAGCCCCAGCATTTT	CASSQEGGNQPQHF
.	TRBV2	TRBJ2-7	.	TGTGCCAGCAGTGAATATAGGACAGTCTACGAGCAGTACTTC	CASSEYRTVYEQYF
once	TRBV19	TRBJ2-7	.	TGTGCCAGTAGTATGGGGCTACTCTTCTACGAGCAGTACTTC	CASSMGLLFYEQYF
.	TRBV7-9	TRBJ2-1	TRBD2	TGTGCCAGCAGCTCCCCTGGGAGGGAATACAATGAGCAGTTCTTC	CASSSPGREYNEQFF
.	TRBV9	TRBJ2-2	.	TGTGCCAGCAGCGTAGGGGTGGCGGGCGGGGAGCTGTTTTTT	CASSVGVAGGELFF
.	TRBV5-1	TRBJ2-7	TRBD1	TGCGCCAGCAGCTCCGGACAGGGGTCAACCTACGAGCAGTACTTC	CASSSGQGSTYEQYF
.	TRBV19	TRBJ1-5	.	TGTGCCAGTAGTAAAGATGACGAGGGGCCCCGACCCAGAGCTTATAGCAATCAGCCCCAGCATTTT	CASSKDDEGPRPRAYSNQPQHF
.	TRBV7-8	TRBJ2-1	.	TGTGCCAGCAGCTCCCAGGGAGGTCGCCGCAATGAGCAGTTCTTC	CASSSQGGRRNEQFF
.	TRBV5-4	TRBJ1-2	.	TGTGCCAGCAGCTTGAGGGCAGGGTCAAACTATGGCTACACCTTC	CASSLRAGSNYGYTF
.	TRBV29-1	TRBJ2-5	.	TGCAGCGTTGAAGATCCGCACAGGGAACAAGAGACCCAGTACTTC	CSVEDPHREQETQYF
.	TRBV7-8	TRBJ2-7	.	TGTGCCAGCAGCTTATATCGGGGAGCCTACGAGCAGTACTTC	CASSLYRGAYEQYF
.	TRBV27	TRBJ2-7	TRBD1	TGTGCCAGCAGCAAATGGGACAGGGGGCGCGAGCAGTACTTC	CASSKWDRGREQYF
.	TRBV5-6	TRBJ2-7	.	TGTGCCAGCAGCTTGGCAGGGTGGTACGGCGAGCAGTACTTC	CASSLAGWYGEQYF
.	TRBV6-2/TRBV6-3	TRBJ1-1	TRBD1	TGTGCCAGCAGTCTGGACGACAGGGCAGTAGTGGCTTTCTTT	CASSLDDRAVVAFF
.	TRBV5-1	TRBJ2-1	TRBD2	TGCGCCAGCAGCTTGGTCGCTAGCGGGAGCAATGAGCAGTTCTTC	CASSLVASGSNEQFF
.	TRBV12-3/TRBV12-4	TRBJ2-3	.	TGTGCCAGCAGCCAACTCGGGACAGATACGCAGTATTTT	CASSQLGTDTQYF
.	TRBV19	TRBJ2-3	TRBD2	TGTGCCAGTAGTCCAGGAGTAGCGGGAGGGCCAAATACGCAGTATTTT	CASSPGVAGGPNTQYF
.	TRBV5-1	TRBJ2-3	TRBD1	TGCGCCAGCAGCTCCGGGACAGGGCCAGATACGCAGTATTTT	CASSSGTGPDTQYF
.	TRBV7-2	TRBJ2-7	TRBD2	TGTGCCAGCAGCTTACCAGCGGGAGCTCGGTACGAGCAGTACTTC	CASSLPAGARYEQYF
.	TRBV18	TRBJ1-5	TRBD1	TGTGCCAGCTCAGACGACAGGGTGGGTCAGCCCCAGCATTTT	CASSDDRVGQPQHF
.	TRBV7-9	TRBJ1-2	.	TGTGCCAGCAGCTTAGGAGGAGGCAGGGCTCGCGACGGGGGCTACACCTTC	CASSLGGGRARDGGYTF
.	TRBV2	TRBJ2-5	TRBD2	TGTGCCAGTTACCTCCCCGGGACTAGCGGGCAAGAGACCCAGTACTTC	CASYLPGTSGQETQYF
once	TRBV19	TRBJ2-2	.	TGTGCCAGTACGGGCTACGCGAACACCGGGGAGCTGTTTTTT	CASTGYANTGELFF
.	TRBV7-9	TRBJ1-1	TRBD1	TGTGCCAGCAGCAGGACAGGGGCCCCTGAAGCTTTCTTT	CASSRTGAPEAFF